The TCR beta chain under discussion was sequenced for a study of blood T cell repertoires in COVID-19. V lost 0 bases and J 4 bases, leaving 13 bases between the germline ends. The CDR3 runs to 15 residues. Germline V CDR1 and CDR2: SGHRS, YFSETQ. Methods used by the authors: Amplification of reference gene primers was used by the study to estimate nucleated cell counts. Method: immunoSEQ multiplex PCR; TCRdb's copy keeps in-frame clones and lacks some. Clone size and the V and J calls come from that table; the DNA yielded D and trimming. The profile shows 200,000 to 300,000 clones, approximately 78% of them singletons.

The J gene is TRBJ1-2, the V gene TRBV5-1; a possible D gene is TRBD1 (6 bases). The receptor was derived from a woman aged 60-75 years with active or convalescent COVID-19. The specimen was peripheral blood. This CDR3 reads CASSLGQVEPYGYTF. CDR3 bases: TGCGCCAGCAGCTTGGGACAGGTGGAACCCTATGGCTACACCTTC. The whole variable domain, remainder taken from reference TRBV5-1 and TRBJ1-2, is KAGVTQTPRYLIKTRGQQVTLSCSPISGHRSVSWYQQTPGQGLQFLFEYFSETQRNKGNFPGRFSGRQFSNSRSEMNVSTLELGDSALYLCASSLGQVEPYGYTFGSGTRLTVV.